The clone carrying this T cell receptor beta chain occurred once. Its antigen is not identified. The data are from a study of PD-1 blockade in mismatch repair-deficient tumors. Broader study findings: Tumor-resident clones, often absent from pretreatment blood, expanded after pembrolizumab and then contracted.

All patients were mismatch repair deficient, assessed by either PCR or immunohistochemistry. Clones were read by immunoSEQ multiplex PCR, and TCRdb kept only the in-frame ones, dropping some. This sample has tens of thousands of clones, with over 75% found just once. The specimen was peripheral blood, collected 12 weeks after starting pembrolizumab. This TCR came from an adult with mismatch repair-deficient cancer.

The CDR3 spells CASSRTSGGQETQYF. In DNA form, the CDR3 reads TGCGCCAGCAGCCGGACTAGCGGGGGTCAAGAGACCCAGTACTTC. The gene calls are TRBV5-1 and TRBJ2-5; 13 positions agree with TRBD2. CDR1 is SGHRS and CDR2 is YFSETQ in the germline V gene. V shed 4 bases, J shed 2 bases, and the junction held 2 bases outside the gene matches. This CDR3 region has 15 residues.